Described below is a single T cell receptor beta chain sequence and its context. What it binds is not known. Germline and junction disagree at one end, which may indicate a read error. Other DNA sequences within the sample encode an identical CDR3. Libraries were prepared by immunoSEQ multiplex PCR; TCRdb keeps only in-frame clonotypes and omits some of them. Here the sample spans roughly 55,000 clones, 65% to 80% being singletons. The data stem from a study of radiotherapy plus CTLA-4 blockade in lung cancer. Study-level points and caveats: Reports state that early shifts in blood T cell clones, with interferon-beta, best predicted response.

The CDR3 runs to 16 residues. Germline V gives CDR1 SGHNT, CDR2 YYREEE (reference sequence). The TCR originated in a human donor with non-small cell lung cancer whose response to radiotherapy plus ipilimumab could not be evaluated. The material was peripheral blood, obtained from a patient treated with radiotherapy plus ipilimumab. The V gene is TRBV5-4, the J gene TRBJ1-1; 8 nucleotides agree with TRBD1. The CDR3 region is CASSHRTGNLNTEAFF. The CDR3 DNA reads as TGCGCCAGCAGCCATCGGACAGGGAATTTGAACACTGAAGCTTTCTTT.